This TCR beta chain was recovered during a study of vaccination effects on CD4 cells after COVID-19. The J segment lost 11 bases and the V segment lost 2 bases, leaving 10 bases of the junction unmatched. CDR1 is GTSNPN and CDR2 is SVGIG in the germline V gene (reference sequence). CDR3 length equals 14 residues. CD4+ T cells specific for antigen were expanded with viral peptide pools by the ViraFEST assay before sequencing. The culture ran for 10 days, and then CD4+ T cells were isolated. Researchers reported culturing over 1.5 million PBMC in each well, adding roughly 10 IU/ml IL-2 and about 9.6 ug/ml peptides. Study-wide findings and caveats: Recruitment yielded few convalescent patients, and the study had no early post-infection timepoints.

Measured with immunoSEQ multiplex PCR; TCRdb has only the in-frame clones, and not every one. Here the sample spans about 31,000 clones, roughly two thirds being singletons. This clone was seen a few times. The antigen is undetermined. Sample: CD4+ T cells from PBMCs cultured with HCoV-229E spike peptides, taken before COVID-19 vaccination. The TCR comes from a human donor who received a COVID-19 vaccine. The gene calls are TRBV30 and TRBJ1-4, with 8 bases lining up with TRBD1. CDR3 residues: CAWSLQGGPEKLFF. The CDR3 nucleotides read TGTGCCTGGAGTCTACAGGGGGGCCCGGAGAAACTGTTTTTT.